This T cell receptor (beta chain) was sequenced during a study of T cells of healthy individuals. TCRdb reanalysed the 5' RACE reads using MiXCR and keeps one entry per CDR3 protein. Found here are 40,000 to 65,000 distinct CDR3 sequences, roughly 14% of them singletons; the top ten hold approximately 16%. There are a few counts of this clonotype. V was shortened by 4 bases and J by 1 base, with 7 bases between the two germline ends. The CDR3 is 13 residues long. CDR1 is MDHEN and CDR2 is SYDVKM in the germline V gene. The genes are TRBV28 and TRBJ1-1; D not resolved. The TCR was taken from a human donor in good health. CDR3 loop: CASSSRRNTEAFF. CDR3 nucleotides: TGTGCCAGCAGTTCCCGGAGGAACACTGAAGCTTTCTTT.